This is a list of T cell receptor beta chains from one sample in a study of T-cell reconstitution after alpha-beta-depleted transplantation in children. In TCRdb, the PCR reads were re-called with MiXCR into one record per CDR3 protein. The sample has over 550,000 distinct CDR3 sequences, roughly a tenth seen once. The specimen was PBMCs from the stem cell graft donor, collected from the stem cell graft. These receptors came from a human donor who donated a stem cell graft to a child with acute myeloid leukemia. Both conserved end residues are part of each CDR3. D genes are given only for firm matches. Clone size appears in some rows only: once, few, many, or a class for an expanded clone.

few	TRBV3-1	TRBJ2-7	TRBD2	TGTGCCAGCAGCTCAAGGAAACCAGCGGGAGCCAGGGAGCAGTACTTC	CASSSRKPAGAREQYF
many	TRBV4-2	TRBJ2-7	NA	TGTGCCAGCAGCCAAACGGGGAGCGAGCAGTACTTC	CASSQTGSEQYF
many	TRBV7-9	TRBJ1-4	NA	TGTGCCAGCACCCTTCGGACAACTAATGAAAAACTGTTTTTT	CASTLRTTNEKLFF
NA	TRBV12-3/TRBV12-4	TRBJ1-1	NA	TGTGCCAGCACTCGATTGGGGGGTTCGATCAGCGTGGACATGAACACTGAAGCTTTCTTT	CASTRLGGSISVDMNTEAFF
NA	TRBV3-1	TRBJ2-6	TRBD1	TGTACCAGCAGTCAGCCACGGACAGGGGTATTCTCTGGGGCCAACGTCCTGACTTTC	CTSSQPRTGVFSGANVLTF
NA	TRBV7-9	TRBJ1-5	NA	TGTGCCAGCAGCTCGTCCCAAAATCAGCCCCAGCATTTT	CASSSSQNQPQHF
NA	TRBV6-2/TRBV6-3	TRBJ2-7	TRBD2	TGTGCCAGCAGGGGACTACAGACCTACGAGCAGTACTTC	CASRGLQTYEQYF
few	TRBV5-1	TRBJ2-3	NA	TGCGCCAGCAGCGTTTACCTCAAGGATACGCAGTATTTT	CASSVYLKDTQYF
few	TRBV5-4	TRBJ1-2	NA	TGTGCCAGCAGCTTGGACACCTCCTATGGCTACACCTTC	CASSLDTSYGYTF
NA	TRBV27	TRBJ2-3	NA	TGTGCCAGCAGTGGGGTTGCAGATACGCAGTATTTT	CASSGVADTQYF
few	TRBV7-8	TRBJ2-7	TRBD2	TGTGCCAGCAGCTCTATAGCGGGAGGGCGGGAGCAGTACTTC	CASSSIAGGREQYF
few	TRBV7-2	TRBJ2-5	NA	TGTGCCAGCAGCTTACAAACGGGAAATCAAGAGACCCAGTACTTC	CASSLQTGNQETQYF
many	TRBV20-1	TRBJ2-7	NA	TGCAGTGCTAGAGTTCTGAACTACGAGCAGTACTTC	CSARVLNYEQYF
few	TRBV7-9	TRBJ2-7	TRBD1	TGTGCCAGCAGCTTACTCGGGACAGGGGAAGGATACGAGCAGTACTTC	CASSLLGTGEGYEQYF
NA	TRBV4-3	TRBJ1-1	NA	TGCGCCAGCAGCCTGAGTCCCGGCCAGGGAAAGGAAGCTTTCTTT	CASSLSPGQGKEAFF
NA	TRBV20-1	TRBJ2-5	TRBD2	TGCAGTGCTAGGCTAGCGGGAGGAGTGGAGACCCAGTACTTC	CSARLAGGVETQYF
NA	TRBV6-4	TRBJ2-1	TRBD2	TGTGCCAGCAGTGTTATGGCTAGCGGGAACAATGAGCAGTTCTTC	CASSVMASGNNEQFF
NA	TRBV5-6	TRBJ2-5	NA	TGTGCCAGCAGCTTGGATAGCCGGGAAGAGACCCAGTACTTC	CASSLDSREETQYF
many	TRBV5-1	TRBJ2-2	NA	TGCGCCAGCAGCGCGCAGGGAAACACCGGGGAGCTGTTTTTT	CASSAQGNTGELFF
few	TRBV25-1	TRBJ1-2	TRBD1	TGTGCCAGCAGTGAAGGGACAGGGGCCCTCAGGGGCTACACCTTC	CASSEGTGALRGYTF
many	TRBV20-1	TRBJ2-7	TRBD1	TGCAGTGCTACCCTCCGGGACAGGGGGCTCTACGAGCAGTACTTC	CSATLRDRGLYEQYF
NA	TRBV7-8	TRBJ2-3	NA	TGTGCCAGCAGCATGAGACAGGATGGGTTGACAGATACGCAGTATTTT	CASSMRQDGLTDTQYF
NA	TRBV12-3/TRBV12-4	TRBJ2-5	TRBD1	TGTGCCAGCACCTCAGGACAGGCCCGCCAAGAGACCCAGTACTTC	CASTSGQARQETQYF
once	TRBV18	TRBJ2-7	TRBD2	TGTGCCAGCTCACCAGAAGACCCGGGACTAGGGAACGATCAGTACTTC	CASSPEDPGLGNDQYF
NA	TRBV29-1	TRBJ2-5	NA	TGCAGCGTTATTGAGGGGGGGGTAGAGACCCAGTACTTC	CSVIEGGVETQYF
NA	TRBV10-3	TRBJ2-5	NA	TGTGCCATCAGTGAGGGACTAACGTACCAAGAGACCCAGTACTTC	CAISEGLTYQETQYF
few	TRBV4-3	TRBJ2-2	TRBD2	TGCGCCAGCAGCCAAGATCGGCTGACTAGCGGGAGGCTTGGGGAGCTGTTTTTT	CASSQDRLTSGRLGELFF
many	TRBV12-3/TRBV12-4	TRBJ1-6	NA	TGTGCCAGCAGTTTATTCAGGGGAAAGTTAGGGAATTCACCCCTCCACTTT	CASSLFRGKLGNSPLHF
NA	TRBV7-3	TRBJ2-3	TRBD2	TGTGCCAGCAGCCGAACGGGACTAGCGGGAGGGCCAGGAGATACGCAGTATTTT	CASSRTGLAGGPGDTQYF
many	TRBV6-5	TRBJ1-2	TRBD1	TGTGCCAGCAGTTACTCGGGGGAGGGGGCCTATGGCTACACCTTC	CASSYSGEGAYGYTF
many	TRBV20-1	TRBJ2-7	NA	TGCAGTGCACGCGGCTTCTCCTACGAGCAGTACTTC	CSARGFSYEQYF
many	TRBV3-1	TRBJ2-7	TRBD2	TGTGCCAGCAGCCAAGCGGCTAGCGGTCATTACGAGCAGTACTTC	CASSQAASGHYEQYF
NA	TRBV28	TRBJ2-5	NA	TGTGCCAGCAGGGTATCGGAGACCCAGTACTTC	CASRVSETQYF
many	TRBV12-3/TRBV12-4	TRBJ2-2	NA	TGTGCCAGCAGCGGTAGTCGGAGGGCCGGGGAGCTGTTTTTT	CASSGSRRAGELFF
NA	TRBV20-1	TRBJ2-1	TRBD2	TGCAGTGCTAGAGGGCGAATGGGACTAGACAATGAGCAGTTCTTC	CSARGRMGLDNEQFF
few	TRBV7-9	TRBJ2-5	TRBD2	TGTGCCAGCAGCTTGCGAGGGACTAGCGGGGCAGAGACCCAGTACTTC	CASSLRGTSGAETQYF
few	TRBV5-1	TRBJ2-7	NA	TGCGCCAGCAGCTTGACGTGGGCCATGTCCTACGAGCAGTACTTC	CASSLTWAMSYEQYF
many	TRBV20-1	TRBJ2-5	NA	TGCAGTGCTAGACGGAGCGGATCTAAAGGAGAGACCCAGTACTTC	CSARRSGSKGETQYF
many	TRBV20-1	TRBJ2-1	TRBD2	TGCAGTGCTAGAGATCACACGATGGGCTCTAGCGGGAGCCTATCGTCCTACAATGAGCAGTTCTTC	CSARDHTMGSSGSLSSYNEQFF
many	TRBV28	TRBJ2-1	TRBD2	TGTGCCAGCAGACTAGGACTAGCGGACTACAATGAGCAGTTCTTC	CASRLGLADYNEQFF
few	TRBV24-1	TRBJ2-1	TRBD1	TGTGCCACCAGTGACCCCATCAAGGGACAGAACCGCAATGAGCAGTTCTTC	CATSDPIKGQNRNEQFF
NA	TRBV29-1	TRBJ2-4	NA	TGCAGCGGTTACAGGGACGGCATTCAGTACTTC	CSGYRDGIQYF
NA	TRBV6-2/TRBV6-3	TRBJ2-7	NA	TGTGCCAGCAGATTCGGGACCTACGCATACGAGCAGTACTTC	CASRFGTYAYEQYF
many	TRBV6-2/TRBV6-3	TRBJ2-1	TRBD2	TGTGCCAGCAGCTTTCTAGCGGTCAGCTCCTACAATGAGCAGTTCTTC	CASSFLAVSSYNEQFF
NA	TRBV28	TRBJ2-2	NA	TGTGCCAGTTTTCAGGGTCCAGCGAACACCGGGGAGCTGTTTTTT	CASFQGPANTGELFF
many	TRBV7-3	TRBJ2-2	TRBD1	TGTGCCAGCAGCTCAAGGACAGGGCACGGGGAGCTGTTTTTT	CASSSRTGHGELFF
NA	TRBV12-3/TRBV12-4	TRBJ2-3	TRBD2	TGTGCCAGCAGTTCTCAGCGGGAGGGCCTGGATACGCAGTATTTT	CASSSQREGLDTQYF
few	TRBV21-1	TRBJ1-1	NA	TGTGCCAGCAGCCCTCCCGTGGAGACTAACACTGAAGCTTTCTTT	CASSPPVETNTEAFF
many	TRBV5-1	TRBJ1-5	TRBD1	TGTGCCAGCAGCTTGGGACAGAATCAGCCCCAGCATTTT	CASSLGQNQPQHF
NA	TRBV6-2/TRBV6-3	TRBJ2-1	NA	TGTGCCAGCCGGCCTAGCGAGGGGTACAATGAGCAGTTCTTC	CASRPSEGYNEQFF
few	TRBV15	TRBJ2-7	NA	TGTGCCACCAGCAGAGAGGACGGCGGCGAGCAGTACTTC	CATSREDGGEQYF
many	TRBV27	TRBJ2-1	NA	TGTGCCAGCAGTTTAAACAGCTTCGGTGAGCAGTTCTTC	CASSLNSFGEQFF
few	TRBV6-1	TRBJ2-1	NA	TGTGCCAGCAGTCCCCAGACAAGCTACAATGAGCAGTTCTTC	CASSPQTSYNEQFF
NA	TRBV11-2	TRBJ2-7	TRBD2	TGTGCCAGCAGCTTAGTCTCGCGCGGGAGCTCCTTCTACGAGCAGTACTTC	CASSLVSRGSSFYEQYF
few	TRBV6-4	TRBJ1-1	TRBD1	TGTGCCAGCAGTCCACACCGGGACAGGGGAAGAATGGTAGGCGGGACTGAAGCTTTCTTT	CASSPHRDRGRMVGGTEAFF